Presented here are 24 T cell receptor beta chains from one specimen sequenced in a study of cytomegalovirus exposure and HLA in healthy donors. The PCR contained 60 Vbeta and 13 Jbeta primers. Some clones are missing from TCRdb's copy, which holds only in-frame ones; the method was immunoSEQ multiplex PCR. The repertoire includes 150,000 to 200,000 clones, roughly 80% of them detected once, and roughly 1.6% sits in the top ten. The material sequenced was PBMCs. Receptors were obtained from a woman under 30 in good health and CMV-seronegative.

V gene TRBV6-5 combines with J gene TRBJ2-7; 7 bases match TRBD2. J lost 3 bases, V lost 6 bases, and 5 bases had no gene match. The CDR3 runs 13 residues. The germline V gene encodes CDR1 MNHEY and CDR2 SVGAGI. CDR3 protein: CASSLAALYEQYF. The DNA for the CDR3 is TGTGCCAGCAGCCTAGCGGCCCTCTACGAGCAGTACTTC.

The chain employs TRBV6-5 and TRBJ2-5; D gene uncertain. The CDR3 spans 13 residues. Trimming removed 0 bases from V and 3 bases from J, with 5 bases in between. Germline assignment: CDR1 MNHEY and CDR2 SVGAGI. The CDR3 is CASSYSFKETQYF. CDR3 nucleotides: TGTGCCAGCAGTTACTCGTTTAAAGAGACCCAGTACTTC.

The V and J genes are TRBV19 and TRBJ2-5; TRBD1 matches at 9 bases. This CDR3 comprises 14 residues. Germline V gene sequence: CDR1 LNHDA, CDR2 SQIVND (reference sequence). V was pared by 5 bases and J by 3 bases, with 4 bases of the junction left unmatched. This CDR3 is CASSAGTGKETQYF. CDR3 bases: TGTGCCAGTAGTGCCGGGACAGGGAAAGAGACCCAGTACTTC.

This clone appeared a single time. V is TRBV28 and J is TRBJ1-4, with a tentative D call TRBD1 (5 bases). Germline lookup yields CDR1 MDHEN and CDR2 SYDVKM. This CDR3 has 19 residues. V dropped 2 bases and J dropped 0 bases, with 19 bases sitting between them. In nucleotides, the CDR3 is TGTGCCAGCAGTTTAGTCCTTGACAGTTGGAGAACAACTAATGAAAAACTGTTTTTT. Translated: CASSLVLDSWRTTNEKLFF.

The chain is built from TRBV5-4 and TRBJ2-1; 13 bases map to TRBD2. V dropped 4 bases and J dropped 4; count of bases not matched to a gene: 11. The CDR3 length is 18 residues. Germline V CDR1 and CDR2: SGHNT, YYREEE (reference sequence). The CDR3 DNA reads as TGTGCCAGCAGCGGGATACTAGCGGGAGGGCCGTTTTACAATGAGCAGTTCTTC. Amino acids: CASSGILAGGPFYNEQFF. Combining the CDR3 with reference TRBV5-4 and TRBJ2-1 gives the whole variable domain ETGVTQSPTHLIKTRGQQVTLRCSSQSGHNTVSWYQQALGQGPQFIFQYYREEENGRGNFPPRFSGLQFPNYSSELNVNALELDDSALYLCASSGILAGGPFYNEQFFGPGTRLTVL.

The J gene is TRBJ2-5, the V gene TRBV27, with TRBD2 matching over 11 bases. The DNA end lines up better with TRBJ2-7; the J call may be wrong. The length of the CDR3 is 14 residues. Per the germline V gene, CDR1 is MNHEY and CDR2 is SMNVEV (reference sequence). Written as DNA, the CDR3 is TGTGCCAGCAGTCCTAGCGGGAGGTCCCACGAGCAGTACTTC. Amino acids: CASSPSGRSHEQYF.

The chain couples TRBV11-2 to TRBJ2-1, with TRBD2 as a possible D gene (6 bases). CDR1 is SGHAT and CDR2 is FQNNGV in the germline V gene. The V end was cut by 6 bases, the J end by 0 bases, with 15 bases between. The CDR3 spans 16 residues. In DNA form, the CDR3 reads TGTGCCAGCAGTCCAGGTGGCGGGAACTCCTACAATGAGCAGTTCTTC. It encodes CASSPGGGNSYNEQFF.

V usage is TRBV27 and J usage is TRBJ2-1; tentative D call: TRBD1 (5 bases). Germline values: CDR1 MNHEY, CDR2 SMNVEV (reference sequence). Trimming left V 0 bases short and J 0 bases short, with 6 bases between. The CDR3 has 15 residues. DNA of the CDR3: TGTGCCAGCAGTTTATCGGACAACTCCTACAATGAGCAGTTCTTC. Residues: CASSLSDNSYNEQFF.

This clone occurred once. The V and J genes are TRBV13 and TRBJ2-7, with D perhaps matching TRBD2 (7 bases). CDR1 and CDR2 from the germline V gene are PRHDT and FYEKMQ (reference sequence). V was pared by 2 bases and J by 6 bases, with 20 bases between. The CDR3 runs to 16 residues. For the CDR3, the DNA is TGTGCCAGCAGCTTAAGGGTCCCAGGGGAGGGGCGCGAGCAGTACGTC. It specifies CASSLRVPGEGREQYV.

The DNA of the CDR3 is TGTGCCAGCAGCCCGTTCCCCCCAGCGGGAGGGCCAATGAGAGATACGCAGTATTTT. Translated: CASSPFPPAGGPMRDTQYF. The chain is built from TRBV7-9 and TRBJ2-3; TRBD2 matches 10 bases. The CDR3 is 19 residues long. CDR1 and CDR2 from the germline V gene are SEHNR and FQNEAQ (reference sequence). V was pared by 5 bases and J by 5 bases, with 19 bases of the junction left unmatched.

The chain combines TRBV7-9 with TRBJ1-1; the D is unclear. CDR3 size: 11 residues. Germline CDR1 and CDR2: SEHNR and FQNEAQ (reference sequence). V dropped 5 bases and J dropped 8 bases, with 9 bases sitting between them. The DNA of the CDR3 is TGTGCCAGCAGCCAATCCCTAGAAGCTTTCTTT. The encoded protein is CASSQSLEAFF.

This chain uses TRBV27 with TRBJ1-2; D is uncertain. V was cut by 0 bases and J by 3 bases, with 8 bases left in between. The CDR3 length is 14 residues. Germline V CDR1 and CDR2: MNHEY, SMNVEV (reference sequence). The CDR3 DNA reads as TGTGCCAGCAGTTTATCCGGGATGTACTATGGCTACACCTTC. Protein sequence: CASSLSGMYYGYTF.

The DNA of the CDR3 is TGTGCCAGCAGTTATGGACTAGCGGGAGGCAATGAGCAGTTCTTC. Amino acids: CASSYGLAGGNEQFF. The rearrangement uses TRBV6-5 and TRBJ2-1; TRBD2 aligns across 14 bases. Germline assignment: CDR1 MNHEY and CDR2 SVGAGI. V shed 3 bases, J shed 6 bases, and the junction held 1 base outside the gene matches. The CDR3 extends over 15 amino acids.

The genes are TRBV28 and TRBJ2-1, with D possibly TRBD2 on 7 matching bases. The CDR3 totals 19 residues. CDR1 MDHEN and CDR2 SYDVKM come from the germline V gene. Trimming cost V 10 bases and J 0 bases, with 28 bases left between them. The chain's CDR3 is CATAEGGTDILSSYNEQFF. The CDR3 coding sequence is TGTGCCACCGCGGAGGGGGGGACGGATATTTTGAGCTCCTACAATGAGCAGTTCTTC.

The chain links TRBV28 to TRBJ2-5; 7 bases match TRBD1. The CDR3 runs to 14 residues. J gave up 1 base and V 3 bases, and 2 bases lay outside the gene matches. Germline CDR1 reads MDHEN; CDR2 reads SYDVKM. CDR3 coding DNA: TGTGCCAGCAGTTTCCGGGACAGCCAAGAGACCCAGTACTTC. It translates to CASSFRDSQETQYF.

This clone was picked up one time. V usage is TRBV19 and J usage is TRBJ1-5, with 8 bases fitting TRBD1. The germline V gene encodes CDR1 LNHDA and CDR2 SQIVND (reference sequence). This CDR3 region has 15 residues. With 6 bases clipped from V and 2 bases from J, the junction kept 6 bases outside the gene matches. CDR3 residues: CASSRLTGGNQPQHF. The DNA for the CDR3 is TGTGCCAGTAGCAGACTGACAGGGGGCAATCAGCCCCAGCATTTT. Using reference TRBV19 and TRBJ1-5 for the parts outside the CDR3, the full variable domain is DGGITQSPKYLFRKEGQNVTLSCEQNLNHDAMYWYRQDPGQGLRLIYYSQIVNDFQKGDIAEGYSVSREKKESFPLTVTSAQKNPTAFYLCASSRLTGGNQPQHFGDGTRLSIL.

The J gene is TRBJ1-5, the V gene TRBV6-1; D uncertain. This CDR3 is 15 amino acids long. V was trimmed by 4 bases and J by 3 bases, leaving 13 bases between them. CDR1 is MNHNS and CDR2 is SASEGT in the germline V gene. The CDR3 spells CASSVSRQFNQPQHF. In DNA, the CDR3 is TGTGCCAGCAGTGTGTCCAGGCAGTTCAATCAGCCCCAGCATTTT.

CDR3 residues: CASSLPEGGSNQPQHF. The CDR3 DNA reads TGTGCCAGCAGCTTACCGGAAGGGGGTAGCAATCAGCCCCAGCATTTT. The rearrangement uses TRBV9 and TRBJ1-5; a possible D gene is TRBD1 (6 bases). This CDR3 has 16 amino acids. Trimming took off 4 bases at V and 0 bases at J, with 14 bases between the two ends. Looked up from germline, CDR1 is SGDLS and CDR2 is YYNGEE.

This chain uses TRBV5-1 with TRBJ1-2, with 10 bases identical to TRBD1. CDR1 is SGHRS and CDR2 is YFSETQ in the germline V gene. V gave up 4 bases and J gave up 0 bases; unmatched junction bases: 9. The CDR3 runs to 17 residues. The CDR3 here is CASSTGQGDYTNYGYTF. The CDR3 nucleotides are TGCGCCAGCAGCACCGGACAGGGGGACTATACTAACTATGGCTACACCTTC.

The gene calls are TRBV30 and TRBJ1-1, with 8 bases aligning to TRBD1. The V gene end was trimmed by 4 bases and the J gene end by 5 bases; junction bases not matched to a gene: 15. This CDR3 comprises 16 residues. Germline CDR1 reads GTSNPN; CDR2 reads SVGIG (reference sequence). CDR3 residues: CAWTPPGGFLWTEAFF. CDR3 in DNA: TGTGCCTGGACGCCCCCAGGGGGCTTCTTGTGGACTGAAGCTTTCTTT. Full variable domain (outside the CDR3, taken from reference TRBV30 and TRBJ1-1): SQTIHQWPATLVQPVGSPLSLECTVEGTSNPNLYWYRQAAGRGLQLLFYSVGIGQISSEVPQNLSASRPQDRQFILSSKKLLLSDSGFYLCAWTPPGGFLWTEAFFGQGTRLTVV.

The chain uses TRBV28 and TRBJ1-2, with TRBD1 matching over 7 bases. Unmatched junction bases numbered 14, after V lost 7 bases and J lost 9 bases. CDR3 length: 14 amino acids. Germline lookup yields CDR1 MDHEN and CDR2 SYDVKM. The CDR3 spells CASIPPGTEGRYTF. CDR3 in DNA: TGTGCCAGCATTCCCCCCGGGACAGAGGGTCGCTACACCTTC.

The chain couples TRBV5-1 to TRBJ1-2; a possible D gene is TRBD1 (5 bases). In germline, CDR1 is SGHRS, CDR2 YFSETQ. Deletions cut 4 bases from V and 7 bases from J, with 14 bases between. The CDR3 runs 13 residues. The CDR3 bases are TGCGCCAGCAGCGGGATACAGGAGATTGGCTACACCTTC. Its protein is CASSGIQEIGYTF.

This clone turned up a few times. The J gene is TRBJ1-4, the V gene TRBV5-6; TRBD1 agrees at 8 bases. The CDR3 has 18 residues. J gave up 0 bases and V 0 bases, and 7 bases lay outside the gene matches. Germline assignment: CDR1 SGHDT and CDR2 YYEEEE. The DNA for the CDR3 is TGTGCCAGCAGCTTGGGGGCAGGGGGCACTGCAACTAATGAAAAACTGTTTTTT. This translates into CASSLGAGGTATNEKLFF.

This clone has just one count. The chain couples TRBV19 to TRBJ2-7; unclear D gene. Looked up from germline, CDR1 is LNHDA and CDR2 is SQIVND (reference sequence). This CDR3 spans 15 amino acids. V lost 2 bases to trimming and J lost 0 bases, with 11 bases between them. CDR3 residues: CASSISHSFSYEQYF. CDR3 DNA: TGTGCCAGTAGTATAAGCCACAGCTTCTCCTACGAGCAGTACTTC. The variable domain in full, completed from reference TRBV19 and TRBJ2-7, reads DGGITQSPKYLFRKEGQNVTLSCEQNLNHDAMYWYRQDPGQGLRLIYYSQIVNDFQKGDIAEGYSVSREKKESFPLTVTSAQKNPTAFYLCASSISHSFSYEQYFGPGTRLTVT.